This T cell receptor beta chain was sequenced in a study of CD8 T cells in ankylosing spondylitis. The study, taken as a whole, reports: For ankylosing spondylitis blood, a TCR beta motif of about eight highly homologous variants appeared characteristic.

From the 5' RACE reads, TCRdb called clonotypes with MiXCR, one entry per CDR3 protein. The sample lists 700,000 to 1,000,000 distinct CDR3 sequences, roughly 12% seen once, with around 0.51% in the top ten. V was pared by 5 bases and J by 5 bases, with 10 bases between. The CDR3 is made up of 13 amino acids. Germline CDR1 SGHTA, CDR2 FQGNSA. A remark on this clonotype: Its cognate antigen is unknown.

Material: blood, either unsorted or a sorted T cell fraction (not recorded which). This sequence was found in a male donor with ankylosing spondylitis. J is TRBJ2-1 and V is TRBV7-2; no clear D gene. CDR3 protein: CASSPRLNNEQFF. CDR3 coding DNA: TGTGCCAGCAGCCCCCGACTTAACAATGAGCAGTTCTTC.